A selection of T cell receptor beta chains follows, all from one sample in a study of shared clonotypes between healthy human individuals. Clones were sequenced by immunoSEQ multiplex PCR, and TCRdb holds only the in-frame ones, with some missing. The sample records about 2 million clones, approximately 94% being singletons. Sequencing used naive CD8+ T cells sorted from blood. The receptors come from a man in his late teens or twenties in good health. Each CDR3 is given with its conserved first and last residue. Each record gives: clone size, J gene, V gene, D gene, CDR3 DNA, CDR3 protein. A D gene is named only where the DNA matches it firmly. Expanded clones are given a class, and other clones once, few, many or no size at all.

clone_size: -
j_call: TRBJ2-7
v_call: TRBV4-1
d_call: TRBD1
cdr3_nt: TGCGCCAGCAGCCAAGTCGGACAGGGGTTCTACGAGCAGTACTTC
cdr3_aa: CASSQVGQGFYEQYF

clone_size: few
j_call: TRBJ1-4
v_call: TRBV5-5
d_call: -
cdr3_nt: TGTGCCAGCAGCTCCCGGGCTAATGAAAAACTGTTTTTT
cdr3_aa: CASSSRANEKLFF

clone_size: -
j_call: TRBJ1-1
v_call: TRBV19
d_call: -
cdr3_nt: TGTGCCAGTCGGAACACTGAAGCTTTCTTT
cdr3_aa: CASRNTEAFF

clone_size: -
j_call: TRBJ2-7
v_call: TRBV9
d_call: -
cdr3_nt: TGTGCCAGCAGCGTACAATATGACAGTAGCTACGAGCAGTACTTC
cdr3_aa: CASSVQYDSSYEQYF

clone_size: -
j_call: TRBJ2-7
v_call: TRBV7-9
d_call: TRBD2
cdr3_nt: TGTGCCAGCAGCACCAAGACTAGCGGGATATACGAGCAGTACTTC
cdr3_aa: CASSTKTSGIYEQYF

clone_size: -
j_call: TRBJ2-7
v_call: TRBV6-1
d_call: TRBD1
cdr3_nt: TGTGCCAGCAATTTACTCGGACAGGGCCTCTACGAGCAGTACTTC
cdr3_aa: CASNLLGQGLYEQYF

clone_size: -
j_call: TRBJ2-1
v_call: TRBV27
d_call: -
cdr3_nt: TGTGCCAGCAGTTTAATTGGAGTTACCAGCTCCTACAATGAGCAGTTCTTC
cdr3_aa: CASSLIGVTSSYNEQFF

clone_size: -
j_call: TRBJ2-7
v_call: TRBV9
d_call: TRBD1
cdr3_nt: TGTGCCAGCAGCCCGACAGGGGGGTACGAGCAGTACTTC
cdr3_aa: CASSPTGGYEQYF

clone_size: -
j_call: TRBJ2-5
v_call: TRBV28
d_call: -
cdr3_nt: TGTGCCACCCAGGACCCGCAAGAGACCCAGTACTTC
cdr3_aa: CATQDPQETQYF

clone_size: -
j_call: TRBJ2-6
v_call: TRBV14
d_call: TRBD2
cdr3_nt: TGTGCCAGCAGCCCCCGTTTCGGACTAGCGGGGGCCTATGGGGCCAACGTCCTGACTTTC
cdr3_aa: CASSPRFGLAGAYGANVLTF

clone_size: -
j_call: TRBJ2-1
v_call: TRBV4-1
d_call: -
cdr3_nt: TGCGCCAGCAGCCAGGTGGCCAACAATGAGCAGTTCTTC
cdr3_aa: CASSQVANNEQFF

clone_size: -
j_call: TRBJ2-7
v_call: TRBV2
d_call: -
cdr3_nt: TGTGCCAGCAGTGAAGGTCCGCGTTCCGAGCAGTACTTC
cdr3_aa: CASSEGPRSEQYF

clone_size: -
j_call: TRBJ1-2
v_call: TRBV9
d_call: -
cdr3_nt: TGTGCCAGCAGCGTAGGGGGAGGGGTTGGCTACACCTTC
cdr3_aa: CASSVGGGVGYTF

clone_size: -
j_call: TRBJ2-2
v_call: TRBV6-1
d_call: -
cdr3_nt: TGTGCCAGCAGTGATAACACCGGGGAGCTGTTTTTT
cdr3_aa: CASSDNTGELFF

clone_size: -
j_call: TRBJ2-7
v_call: TRBV27
d_call: -
cdr3_nt: TGTGCCAGCAGTTTGGGGCTTCACTACGAGCAGTACTTC
cdr3_aa: CASSLGLHYEQYF

clone_size: -
j_call: TRBJ2-5
v_call: TRBV10-3
d_call: -
cdr3_nt: TGTGCCACGGGCGAGCTCGAGAGGGAGACCCAGTACTTC
cdr3_aa: CATGELERETQYF

clone_size: -
j_call: TRBJ2-3
v_call: TRBV30
d_call: TRBD2
cdr3_nt: TGTGCCTGGAGTATGTTAGCGGGGGGGAGCACAGATACGCAGTATTTT
cdr3_aa: CAWSMLAGGSTDTQYF

clone_size: -
j_call: TRBJ2-7
v_call: TRBV29-1
d_call: -
cdr3_nt: TGCAGCGTTGAAGATTCGCTAACCTACGAGCAGTACTTC
cdr3_aa: CSVEDSLTYEQYF

clone_size: -
j_call: TRBJ2-1
v_call: TRBV13
d_call: TRBD2
cdr3_nt: TGTGCCAGCAGCTTAGATGTGGGAGGGCGAGATGAGCAGTTCTTC
cdr3_aa: CASSLDVGGRDEQFF

clone_size: once
j_call: TRBJ2-7
v_call: TRBV19
d_call: TRBD2
cdr3_nt: TGTGCCAGTAGTCCCAATGGGGGGGACGAGCAGTACTTC
cdr3_aa: CASSPNGGDEQYF

clone_size: -
j_call: TRBJ2-7
v_call: TRBV19
d_call: -
cdr3_nt: TGTGCAACCAGTAACCCCCGCGCAGGGTTCTCCTACGAGCAGTACTTC
cdr3_aa: CATSNPRAGFSYEQYF

clone_size: -
j_call: TRBJ2-5
v_call: TRBV15
d_call: -
cdr3_nt: TGTGCCACCAGCGGACCTGGGGGTGGGGAGACCCAGTACTTC
cdr3_aa: CATSGPGGGETQYF